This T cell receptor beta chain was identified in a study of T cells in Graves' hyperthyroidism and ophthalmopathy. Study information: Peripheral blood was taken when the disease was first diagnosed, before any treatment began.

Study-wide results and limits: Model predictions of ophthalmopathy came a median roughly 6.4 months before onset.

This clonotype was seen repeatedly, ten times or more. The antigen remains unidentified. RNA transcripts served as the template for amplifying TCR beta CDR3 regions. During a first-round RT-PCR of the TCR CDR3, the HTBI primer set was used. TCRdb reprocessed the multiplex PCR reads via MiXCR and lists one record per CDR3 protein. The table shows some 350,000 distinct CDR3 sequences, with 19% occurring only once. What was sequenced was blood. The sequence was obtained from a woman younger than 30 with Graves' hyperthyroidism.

The CDR3 sequence is CASSEGANQPQHF. The DNA for the CDR3 is TGTGCCAGCAGCGAGGGGGCGAATCAGCCCCAGCATTTT. The genes are TRBV9 and TRBJ1-5; 7 nucleotides agree with TRBD1. With V trimmed by 3 bases and J by 4 bases, 1 base remained unmatched. The CDR3 sequence is 13 residues long. Looked up from germline, CDR1 is SGDLS and CDR2 is YYNGEE.